Presented here are 11 T cell receptor beta chains from one specimen sequenced in a study of cytomegalovirus exposure and HLA in healthy donors (dated 2017 in TCRdb). The library came from the immunoSEQ multiplex PCR assay. For the multiplex PCR, a mixture combining 60 forward primers for TCR Vbeta segments and 13 reverse primers for TCR Jbeta segments was used. Not all clones reach the TCRdb copy of this immuneACCESS table, which keeps in-frame sequences only. Checked studies attribute under half of the gap to unresolved V genes and leave the rest unexplained. The sample table lists about 160,000 clones, roughly three quarters of them with a count of one. The ten largest clones take up approximately 5% of the sample. Sequenced: PBMCs. The receptors here all came from a man aged 18 to 30 in good health and CMV-seropositive.

Comments on this clone: Other DNA sequences in this sample translate to the same CDR3. This chain joins TRBV19 and TRBJ1-1; unclear D gene. V shed 4 bases and J shed 2 bases, with 8 bases lying between them. CDR1 is LNHDA and CDR2 is SQIVND in the germline V gene (reference sequence). CDR3 length: 13 amino acids. CDR3 coding DNA: TGTGCCAGTAGTACGACTGGTAACACTGAAGCTTTCTTT. This sequence encodes CASSTTGNTEAFF.

This sequence joins TRBV7-6 and TRBJ2-3, with 8 bases aligning to TRBD1. This CDR3 is built from 16 residues. Germline V CDR1 and CDR2: SGHVS, FNYEAQ. V lost 1 base, J lost 2 bases, and 5 bases stayed unmatched. In DNA, the CDR3 is TGTGCCAGCAGCTTAGGGTGGGACAGGAACACAGATACGCAGTATTTT. This encodes CASSLGWDRNTDTQYF.

This clone came up once. This rearrangement joins TRBV6-1 to TRBJ1-5; TRBD1 agrees at 7 bases. This CDR3 comprises 14 residues. The J segment lost 4 bases and the V segment lost 6 bases, leaving 6 bases of the junction unmatched. CDR1 and CDR2 (germline): MNHNS, SASEGT. The CDR3 DNA is TGTGCCAGCAGCGGACAGGTATCTAATCAGCCCCAGCATTTT. Its translation: CASSGQVSNQPQHF.

The chain links TRBV7-9 to TRBJ2-6, with D possibly matching TRBD1 (7 bases). The CDR3 has 17 amino acids. Germline V lookup: CDR1 SEHNR, CDR2 FQNEAQ (reference sequence). V was clipped by 7 bases and J by 0 bases, with 16 bases between them. The CDR3 nucleotides are TGTGCCAGCACCCCCAGGGGGGTCAGCTCTGGGGCCAACGTCCTGACTTTC. Translated, it gives CASTPRGVSSGANVLTF.

The J gene is TRBJ2-1, the V gene TRBV9; 8 positions agree with TRBD2. Losses at the gene ends were 3 bases for V and 8 bases for J; bases not matched to a gene: 13. Per the germline V gene, CDR1 is SGDLS and CDR2 is YYNGEE. The CDR3 is 16 amino acids. The CDR3 loop is CASSAHLSRGVDEQFF. The CDR3 bases are TGTGCCAGCAGCGCCCATCTCTCGCGGGGGGTGGATGAGCAGTTCTTC. The full variable domain, its missing parts supplied by reference TRBV9 and TRBJ2-1, is DSGVTQTPKHLITATGQRVTLRCSPRSGDLSVYWYQQSLDQGLQFLIQYYNGEERAKGNILERFSAQQFPDLHSELNLSSLELGDSALYFCASSAHLSRGVDEQFFGPGTRLTVL.

The chain links TRBV28 to TRBJ1-4; possibly TRBD1 for D (5 bases). Germline CDR1 and CDR2: MDHEN and SYDVKM. Trimming cost V 3 bases and J 0 bases, with 14 bases left between them. The CDR3 runs to 17 residues. The CDR3 nucleotides read TGTGCCAGCAGTTTCGGGGACTTTCTCGCAACTAATGAAAAACTGTTTTTT. Its translation: CASSFGDFLATNEKLFF. Combining the CDR3 with reference TRBV28 and TRBJ1-4 gives the whole variable domain DVKVTQSSRYLVKRTGEKVFLECVQDMDHENMFWYRQDPGLGLRLIYFSYDVKMKEKGDIPEGYSVSREKKERFSLILESASTNQTSMYLCASSFGDFLATNEKLFFGSGTQLSVL.

V and J are TRBV5-1 and TRBJ1-4, with a tentative D call TRBD1 (6 bases). From germline, CDR1 is SGHRS and CDR2 YFSETQ. The CDR3 contains 15 residues. V lost 3 bases and J 3 bases, leaving 12 bases between the germline ends. DNA of the CDR3: TGCGCCAGCAGCTCCACGGGACACCCTAATGAAAAACTGTTTTTT. Its protein product is CASSSTGHPNEKLFF.

The J gene is TRBJ1-1, the V gene TRBV29-1; tentatively, D is TRBD1 (6 bases). The CDR3 is 11 amino acids. In germline, CDR1 is SQVTM, CDR2 ANQGSEA. V lost 7 bases and J lost 6, with 12 bases in between. DNA for the CDR3: TGCAGCGGAAGCAGGGGCCCTGAAGCTTTCTTT. It is translated as CSGSRGPEAFF.

The chain employs TRBV27 and TRBJ2-3; 7 bases are shared with TRBD2. Germline V gene data show CDR1 as MNHEY and CDR2 as SMNVEV (reference sequence). The V gene end was trimmed by 0 bases and the J gene end by 3 bases; junction bases not matched to a gene: 0. This CDR3 has 14 amino acids. CDR3 amino acids: CASSLSGGTDTQYF. CDR3 bases: TGTGCCAGCAGTTTATCGGGGGGGACAGATACGCAGTATTTT.

V is TRBV2 and J is TRBJ2-1; tentatively, D is TRBD2 (5 bases). The CDR3 is made up of 16 amino acids. Germline-derived CDR1 and CDR2 are SNHLY and FYNNEI. V dropped 0 bases and J dropped 10 bases, with 19 bases sitting between them. CDR3 nucleotide sequence: TGTGCCAGCAGTGAAGCGAGATCCGAGGGCACACGGGAGCAGTTCTTC. This encodes CASSEARSEGTREQFF. The variable domain in full, with the rest retrieved from reference TRBV2 and TRBJ2-1, is EPEVTQTPSHQVTQMGQEVILRCVPISNHLYFYWYRQILGQKVEFLVSFYNNEISEKSEIFDDQFSVERPDGSNFTLKIRSTKLEDSAMYFCASSEARSEGTREQFFGPGTRLTVL.

The chain has TRBV7-9 and TRBJ2-1, with 12 bases fitting TRBD2. The CDR3 sequence is 14 residues long. The germline V gene has CDR1 SEHNR and CDR2 FQNEAQ (reference sequence). V trimming: 1 base; J trimming: 8 bases; junction bases outside the gene matches: 0. CDR3 nucleotide sequence: TGTGCCAGCAGCTTAGGACTAGCGGGAGATGAGCAGTTCTTC. Its protein product is CASSLGLAGDEQFF. The full variable domain, rest sourced from reference TRBV7-9 and TRBJ2-1, is DTGVSQNPRHKITKRGQNVTFRCDPISEHNRLYWYRQTLGQGPEFLTYFQNEAQLEKSRLLSDRFSAERPKGSFSTLEIQRTEQGDSAMYLCASSLGLAGDEQFFGPGTRLTVL.